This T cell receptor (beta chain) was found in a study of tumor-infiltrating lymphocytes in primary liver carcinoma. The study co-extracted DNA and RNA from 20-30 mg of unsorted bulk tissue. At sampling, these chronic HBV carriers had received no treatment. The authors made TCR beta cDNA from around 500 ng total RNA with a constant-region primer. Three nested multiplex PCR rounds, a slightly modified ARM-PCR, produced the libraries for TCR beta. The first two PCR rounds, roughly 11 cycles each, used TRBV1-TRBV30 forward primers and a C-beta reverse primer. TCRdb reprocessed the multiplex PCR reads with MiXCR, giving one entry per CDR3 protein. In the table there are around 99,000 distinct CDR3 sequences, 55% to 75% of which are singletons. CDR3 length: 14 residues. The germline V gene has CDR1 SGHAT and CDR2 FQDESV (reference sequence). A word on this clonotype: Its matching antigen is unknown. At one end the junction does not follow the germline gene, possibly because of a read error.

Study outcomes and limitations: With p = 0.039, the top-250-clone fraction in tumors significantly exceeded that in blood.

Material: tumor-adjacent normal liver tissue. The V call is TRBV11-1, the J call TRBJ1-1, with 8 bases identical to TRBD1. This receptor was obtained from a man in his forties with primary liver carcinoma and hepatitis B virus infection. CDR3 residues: CAGSGQGRNTGAFF. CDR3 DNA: TGTGCCGGCAGCGGACAGGGCCGGAACACTGGAGCTTTCTTT.